These 25 T cell receptor beta chains were all obtained from the same sample, sequenced in a study of blood T cells in healthy people across ages. For the second PCR, which ran for about 6 to 11 cycles, a sample-barcoded 5' primer and a J-beta primer mix were used. MiXCR, run by TCRdb on the 5' RACE reads, gives a single entry per CDR3 protein. The sample contains 600,000 to 800,000 distinct CDR3 sequences, approximately 52% of which appear only once. The material sequenced was blood. All receptors derive from a woman at least 80 years old in good health.

This clonotype was counted ten times or more. V and J are TRBV5-1 and TRBJ2-1, with 7 bases that match TRBD2. CDR3 size: 15 residues. With 0 bases clipped from V and 7 bases from J, the junction kept 7 bases outside the gene matches. Germline V gene lookup returns CDR1 SGHRS and CDR2 YFSETQ. CDR3 in DNA: TGCGCCAGCAGCTTGGGGCCAGCGGGGACGAATGAGCAGTTCTTC. It translates to CASSLGPAGTNEQFF.

This clonotype was recorded many times. V gene TRBV28 combines with J gene TRBJ2-3, with D possibly called TRBD1 or TRBD2 (5 bases each). V was pared by 6 bases and J by 1 base, with 11 bases between. The CDR3 is made up of 14 amino acids. Germline V gene data show CDR1 as MDHEN and CDR2 as SYDVKM. The CDR3 nucleotides are TGTGCCAGCAGCCCGGGGCAGCGCACAGATACGCAGTATTTT. Its protein product is CASSPGQRTDTQYF.

This sequence joins TRBV5-6 and TRBJ1-2; tentative D call: TRBD1 (5 bases). Germline assignment: CDR1 SGHDT and CDR2 YYEEEE. The ends were cut back, 7 bases at V and 5 bases at J, with 12 bases in the middle. The CDR3 runs 12 residues. CDR3 DNA: TGTGCCAGCGGCGCGACAGCTTATGGCTACACCTTC. Encoded protein: CASGATAYGYTF.

This clonotype was observed many times. This chain joins TRBV7-9 and TRBJ2-1; 13 bases align to TRBD2. This CDR3 is 18 amino acids long. The trim removed 1 base at V and 6 bases at J, leaving 9 bases unmatched. CDR1 is SEHNR, CDR2 FQNEAQ, per germline (reference sequence). In DNA, the CDR3 is TGTGCCAGCAGCTTAGGGGGACCGGGACTAGCGGGATTCAATGAGCAGTTCTTC. This sequence encodes CASSLGGPGLAGFNEQFF.

This clonotype was counted a few times. This may stem from a read error, because a much larger clone lies one nucleotide away. J is TRBJ2-5 and V is TRBV6-6, with a weak D call TRBD2 (6 bases). CDR1 is MNHNY and CDR2 is SVGAGI in the germline V gene (reference sequence). Between the trimmed V and J ends, which lost 2 bases and 11 bases, there was a span of 21 bases. CDR3 length equals 15 residues. The CDR3 spells CASSYGRASENEQYF. CDR3 nucleotide sequence: TGTGCCAGCAGTTACGGGCGGGCTAGCGAAAATGAGCAGTACTTC.

This chain uses TRBV4-3 with TRBJ2-1; 11 bases agree with TRBD2. There are 15 residues in the CDR3. Losses at the gene ends were 2 bases for V and 8 bases for J; bases not matched to a gene: 5. Germline-derived CDR1 and CDR2 are LGHNA and YSLEER. The CDR3 reads CASSQTSGGWDEQFF. DNA for the CDR3: TGCGCCAGCAGCCAAACTAGCGGGGGCTGGGATGAGCAGTTCTTC.

About this clonotype: A much larger clone lies a single base off, so this may be a read error. The rearrangement uses TRBV28 and TRBJ2-3; D ambiguous. Trimming took off 5 bases at V and 5 bases at J, with 8 bases between the two ends. The length of the CDR3 is 12 residues. The germline V gene encodes CDR1 MDHEN and CDR2 SYDVKM. CDR3 in amino acids: CASSPDLDTQYF. CDR3 DNA: TGTGCCAGCAGTCCCGACCTAGATACGCAGTATTTT.

The chain employs TRBV2 and TRBJ2-1; 7 nucleotides agree with TRBD1. V shed 7 bases and J 0 bases; nucleotides not matched to a gene: 9. The germline V gene has CDR1 SNHLY and CDR2 FYNNEI. There are 16 residues in the CDR3. The CDR3 protein is CASIGDRESSYNEQFF. In DNA, the CDR3 is TGTGCCAGCATCGGCGACAGGGAAAGCTCCTACAATGAGCAGTTCTTC. Full variable domain (rest looked up from reference TRBV2 and TRBJ2-1): EPEVTQTPSHQVTQMGQEVILRCVPISNHLYFYWYRQILGQKVEFLVSFYNNEISEKSEIFDDQFSVERPDGSNFTLKIRSTKLEDSAMYFCASIGDRESSYNEQFFGPGTRLTVL.

The rearrangement joins TRBV6-1 to TRBJ2-3; 14 bases map to TRBD2. From germline, CDR1 is MNHNS and CDR2 SASEGT. The CDR3 extends over 15 amino acids. CDR3 sequence reads: CAGRTSGGFTDTQYF. Written as DNA, the CDR3 is TGTGCTGGAAGGACTAGCGGGGGGTTCACAGATACGCAGTATTTT.

In this sample, this clonotype turned up many times. V usage is TRBV6-5 and J usage is TRBJ2-2, with D unresolved. Germline V gene lookup returns CDR1 MNHEY and CDR2 SVGAGI. The CDR3 loop spans 15 amino acids. V lost 11 bases and J lost 0, with 16 bases in between. CDR3 bases: TGTGCCCTTCATTACAGCAGGTCGAACACCGGGGAGCTGTTTTTT. Amino acid sequence: CALHYSRSNTGELFF.

On this clonotype itself: This may be a read error: a much more frequent sequence differs by one nucleotide. V usage is TRBV6-1 and J usage is TRBJ2-1; D gene unclear. V was clipped by 6 bases and J by 5 bases, with 17 bases between them. CDR3 length: 15 amino acids. CDR1 is MNHNS and CDR2 is SASEGT in the germline V gene. The CDR3 sequence is CASREHVGLNNEQFF. Written as DNA, the CDR3 is TGTGCCAGCAGGGAACATGTAGGGCTAAACAATGAGCAGTTCTTC.

This chain uses TRBV12-3 or TRBV12-4 with TRBJ2-2; TRBD1 matches at 7 bases. V dropped 6 bases and J dropped 6; count of bases not matched to a gene: 7. This CDR3 has 14 amino acids. The CDR3 DNA sequence: TGTGCCAGCAGCTTATCTACAGGGGCCGGGGAGCTGTTTTTT. This encodes CASSLSTGAGELFF.

CDR3: CATRRFGPNYGYTF. The CDR3, as DNA: TGTGCCACCAGGCGGTTCGGGCCGAACTATGGCTACACCTTC. This sequence joins TRBV24-1 and TRBJ1-2, with D unclear. V lost 7 bases, J lost 2 bases, and 13 bases lay in between. The germline V gene encodes CDR1 KGHDR and CDR2 SFDVKD. The length of the CDR3 is 14 residues.

Ten or more counts support this clonotype. This rearrangement joins TRBV5-1 to TRBJ2-3, with 10 nucleotides matching TRBD1. V was clipped by 4 bases and J by 3 bases; unmatched bases: 8. CDR3 length equals 16 residues. Germline V gene data show CDR1 as SGHRS and CDR2 as YFSETQ. The DNA for the CDR3 is TGCGCCAGCAGCCTCTGGGACAGGGGCAAAACAGATACGCAGTATTTT. Residues: CASSLWDRGKTDTQYF.

This chain joins TRBV29-1 and TRBJ2-5, with D perhaps matching TRBD1 (6 bases). The V end was cut by 6 bases, the J end by 2 bases, with 16 bases between. This CDR3 spans 14 amino acids. Germline lookup yields CDR1 SQVTM and CDR2 ANQGSEA. This chain's CDR3 is CSVRSGTQQETQYF. The CDR3 DNA is TGCAGCGTGCGATCAGGGACACAACAAGAGACCCAGTACTTC.

With respect to this clonotype: A much larger clone lies a single base off, so this may be a read error. As DNA, the CDR3 is TGCAGTGCTAGACAGGAGTACGAGCAGTACTTC. The encoded protein is CSARQEYEQYF. The genes are TRBV20-1 and TRBJ2-7; no definite D call. The V end lost 2 bases, the J end lost 4 bases, and 6 bases lay between the germline ends. The CDR3 runs 11 residues. CDR1 DFQATT and CDR2 SNEGSKA come from the germline V gene (reference sequence).

V and J are TRBV20-1 and TRBJ2-1, with 8 positions matching TRBD2. V dropped 7 bases and J dropped 4; count of bases not matched to a gene: 9. Per germline, CDR1 DFQATT and CDR2 SNEGSKA (reference sequence). CDR3 length: 14 amino acids. The chain's CDR3 is CSEWSGGPYNEQFF. In DNA form, the CDR3 reads TGCAGTGAGTGGTCGGGGGGGCCTTACAATGAGCAGTTCTTC.

This clonotype was counted a few times. A much more abundant neighbour one base away suggests this may be a read error. The V and J genes are TRBV5-1 and TRBJ2-5; D may be TRBD1 or TRBD2 (5 bases each). This CDR3 has 15 amino acids. Germline CDR1 reads SGHRS; CDR2 reads YFSETQ. Trimming took 3 bases from V and 0 from J, leaving 12 bases between them. Here the CDR3 DNA reads TGCGCCAGCAGCTGGGGGACGTCCGACCAAGAGACCCAGTACTTC. Translation: CASSWGTSDQETQYF.

This clonotype was recorded a few times. A much larger clone differs from this one at a single base, so this may be a read error. The chain recombines TRBV3-1 with TRBJ2-5; 8 nucleotides match TRBD2. V lost 3 bases, J lost 11 bases, and 14 bases stayed unmatched. The CDR3 totals 15 residues. The V gene's germline CDR1 is LGHDT and CDR2 YNNKEL (reference sequence). CDR3 DNA sequence: TGTGCCAGCAGCCACTTAGCGGGGTCTTACAATGAGCAGTACTTC. This codes for CASSHLAGSYNEQYF.

With respect to this clonotype: Since a much larger clone is just one base distant, this may be a read error. Since the CDR3 does not end with the conserved phenylalanine or tryptophan, this likely comes from a read error. The V and J genes are TRBV14 and TRBJ2-1; TRBD2 is a possible D gene (6 bases). This CDR3 has 13 amino acids. Trimming took off 7 bases at V and 2 bases at J, with 9 bases between the two ends. Germline assignment: CDR1 SGHDN and CDR2 FVKESK. This CDR3 reads CASKRAAYNEQFL. Here the CDR3 DNA reads TGTGCCAGCAAGCGGGCGGCCTACAATGAGCAGTTCTTA.

This clonotype was picked up one time. The chain employs TRBV3-1 and TRBJ2-1, with D perhaps matching TRBD1 (6 bases). Trimming pared 8 bases from V and 3 bases from J, leaving 11 bases between. This CDR3 is built from 13 residues. Germline V gene sequence: CDR1 LGHDT, CDR2 YNNKEL (reference sequence). This chain's CDR3 is CASGYRDYNEQFF. The DNA for the CDR3 is TGTGCCAGCGGTTACAGGGACTACAATGAGCAGTTCTTC.

This clonotype was observed a handful of times. V gene TRBV7-3 combines with J gene TRBJ2-1; D is unclear. Trimming stripped 3 bases from V and 7 bases from J, with 16 bases between. This CDR3 spans 15 amino acids. The germline gives CDR1 SGHTA, CDR2 FQGTGA. Here the CDR3 DNA reads TGTGCCAGCAGCTTTGCCTATAACTCGCGGAATGAGCAGTTCTTC. Protein product: CASSFAYNSRNEQFF.

Remarks on this clonotype: A much larger clonotype is one base distant, so this may be a read error. The rearrangement links TRBV15 to TRBJ2-5; TRBD2 is a possible D gene (6 bases). V was trimmed by 2 bases and J by 1 base, leaving 14 bases between them. The CDR3 is 16 residues long. CDR1 is LNHNV, CDR2 YYDKDF, per germline (reference sequence). CDR3 sequence: CATSRNAAGPQETQYF. In nucleotides, the CDR3 is TGTGCCACCAGCAGAAACGCAGCGGGCCCCCAAGAGACCCAGTACTTC. The whole variable domain, filled in from reference TRBV15 and TRBJ2-5, reads DAMVIQNPRYQVTQFGKPVTLSCSQTLNHNVMYWYQQKSSQAPKLLFHYYDKDFNNEADTPDNFQSRRPNTSFCFLDIRSPGLGDTAMYLCATSRNAAGPQETQYFGPGTRLLVL.

This clonotype has a single count. A read error may explain this, as a much larger clone is one base away. This sequence joins TRBV5-1 and TRBJ2-7; 12 bases fit TRBD2. Germline CDR1 reads SGHRS; CDR2 reads YFSETQ. The V gene end was trimmed by 4 bases and the J gene end by 7 bases; junction bases not matched to a gene: 6. The CDR3 is 14 amino acids. CDR3: CASSGTSGLNEQYF. The CDR3 DNA reads as TGCGCCAGCAGCGGGACTAGCGGGCTAAATGAGCAGTACTTC.

In this sample, this clonotype turned up many times. This rearrangement joins TRBV29-1 to TRBJ1-5; D may be TRBD1 (5 bases). Germline V gives CDR1 SQVTM, CDR2 ANQGSEA. The CDR3 is 12 residues long. V was clipped by 4 bases and J by 4 bases, with 8 bases between them. The CDR3 region is CSVGGWNQPQHF. Here the CDR3 DNA reads TGCAGCGTTGGGGGGTGGAATCAGCCCCAGCATTTT.